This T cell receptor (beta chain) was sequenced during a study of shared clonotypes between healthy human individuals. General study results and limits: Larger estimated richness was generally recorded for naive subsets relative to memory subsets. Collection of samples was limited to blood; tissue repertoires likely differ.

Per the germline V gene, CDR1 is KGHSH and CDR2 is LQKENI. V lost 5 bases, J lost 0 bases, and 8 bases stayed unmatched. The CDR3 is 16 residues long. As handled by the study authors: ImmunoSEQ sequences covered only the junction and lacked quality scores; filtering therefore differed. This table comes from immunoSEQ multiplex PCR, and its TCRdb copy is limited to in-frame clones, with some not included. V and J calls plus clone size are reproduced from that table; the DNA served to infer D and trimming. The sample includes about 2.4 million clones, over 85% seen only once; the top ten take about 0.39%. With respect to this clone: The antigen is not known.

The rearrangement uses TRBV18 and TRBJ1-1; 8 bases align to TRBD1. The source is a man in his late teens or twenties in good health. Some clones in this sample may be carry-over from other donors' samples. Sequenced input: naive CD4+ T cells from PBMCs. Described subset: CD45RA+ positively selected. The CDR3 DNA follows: TGTGCCAGCTCATCGGGACAGGAAATCATGAACACTGAAGCTTTCTTT. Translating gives CASSSGQEIMNTEAFF.